This T cell receptor beta chain was identified during a study of regulatory T cells in long-lasting Graves disease. Study background: By definition, persistent Graves' disease involved antithyroid drugs for over 5 years alongside positive TSH receptor antibodies.

This clonotype was counted a few times. Antigen unknown. Time point meaning: persistent/refractory GD, antithyroid drugs over 5 years with positive TRAb. Preparation of the TCR library used RNA extracted from PBMCs. Trimming took off 5 bases at V and 7 bases at J, with 12 bases between the two ends. The CDR3 totals 13 residues. CDR1 is SGHRS, CDR2 YFSETQ, per germline. To make TCR beta libraries, researchers used iRepertoire HTBI primers and Arm-PCR of CDR3 regions. A single record per CDR3 protein comes from TCRdb applying MiXCR to the multiplex PCR reads. This table holds around 460,000 distinct CDR3 sequences, roughly 22% found once. Findings of the study overall: Persistent Graves' patients possessed reduced TCR diversity relative to recently diagnosed ones. Persistent patients had a count of shared public clonotypes (approximately 3,000) that exceeded that of new patients (about 930). Segments TRBV28, TRBJ1-2 and TRBJ2-5 showed preferential usage in persistent disease.

Sample: peripheral blood mononuclear cells (PBMCs), taken when the disease was refractory, from a patient treated with antithyroid drugs. This chain joins TRBV5-1 and TRBJ2-2; tentative D call: TRBD1 (6 bases). This TCR was recovered from a female donor with Graves disease. This chain's CDR3 is CASRNRDGGELFF. For the CDR3, the DNA is TGCGCCAGCAGAAACAGGGATGGCGGGGAGCTGTTTTTT.